The sequence of this T cell receptor (beta chain) was determined in a study of CD8+ T cells in alopecia areata. V was clipped by 5 bases and J by 4 bases; unmatched bases: 11. The V gene's germline CDR1 is KGHSH and CDR2 LQKENI. The CDR3 is 17 residues long. Alopecia areata patients provided lesional scalp punch biopsies and peripheral blood, both collected for the study. It was cDNA, reverse transcribed from extracted RNA, that served as the sequencing template. Libraries were prepared by immunoSEQ multiplex PCR; TCRdb keeps only in-frame clonotypes and omits some of them. The sample lists 150,000 or so clones; 87% were seen once.

Sample: CD8+ T cells sorted from blood, taken at week 0. The receptor was derived from a human donor with alopecia areata. The chain employs TRBV18 and TRBJ2-2; TRBD1 matches at 9 bases. The CDR3 bases are TGTGCCAGCTCATCGGGACAGGGTTTCTTATCCACCGGGGAGCTGTTTTTT. Translating it yields CASSSGQGFLSTGELFF.